This TCR beta chain was retrieved from a study of blood T cell repertoires in COVID-19. How the authors handled the data: Estimation of nucleated cell counts was performed using reference gene primer amplification. Profiled with immunoSEQ multiplex PCR; TCRdb holds only in-frame clones, not every one. V and J calls and clone size are given by that table; D and trimming were obtained from the DNA. The profile covers 120,000 to 150,000 clones, with 84% appearing a single time and around 4.8% taken by the ten largest. The J segment lost 2 bases and the V segment lost 5 bases, leaving 4 bases of the junction unmatched. The V gene's germline CDR1 is MNHEY and CDR2 SMNVEV (reference sequence). There are 15 residues in the CDR3.

The chain couples TRBV27 to TRBJ2-3, with 10 bases fitting TRBD2. This sequence originates from a human donor in a cohort sampled during active COVID-19. Sequencing was carried out using peripheral blood. The CDR3 coding sequence is TGTGCCAGCAGTCCTCTAGCGGGGGCCACAGATACGCAGTATTTT. It encodes CASSPLAGATDTQYF.